A selection of T cell receptor beta chains follows, all from one sample in a study of technical replicates of blood from a few donors. The protocol was immunoSEQ multiplex PCR, while the TCRdb copy is restricted to in-frame clones and leaves out a portion. The sample includes around 85,000 clones, around 94% seen only once; the top ten take less than 0.3%. The sequencing sample was made of T cells isolated from PBMCs. All receptors come from a human donor in good health. CDR3s include the opening cysteine and the closing phenylalanine or tryptophan. Each record gives: D gene, V gene, clone size, J gene, CDR3 DNA, CDR3 protein. The D gene is left open where the match is weak. Expanded clones get a size class; other rows say once, few or many, or leave the size out.

.	TRBV7-2	.	TRBJ2-7	TGTGCCAGCAGCTTAACATCGGGACATAACTACGAGCAGTACTTC	CASSLTSGHNYEQYF
.	TRBV5-5	.	TRBJ2-1	TGTGCCAGAGGGGGAGCGGGATATCACAATGAGCAGTTCTTC	CARGGAGYHNEQFF
TRBD2	TRBV30	.	TRBJ2-7	TGTGCCTGGAGCCACAGAGCGGGAGGAGACGAGCAGTACTTC	CAWSHRAGGDEQYF
.	TRBV7-9	once	TRBJ1-1	TGTGCCAGCAGACCCGAGGAGACTCTTGAAGCTTTCTTT	CASRPEETLEAFF
.	TRBV27	.	TRBJ2-1	TGTGCCAGCAGTGACAGATACAATGAGCAGTTCTTC	CASSDRYNEQFF
TRBD1	TRBV30	.	TRBJ1-2	TGTGCCTGGAGTGCCCAGGGGGTAGGGTATGGCTACACCTTC	CAWSAQGVGYGYTF
.	TRBV6-1	.	TRBJ2-7	TGTGCCAGCAGTGAAGCGACAGTTTCCTTGTACGAGCAGTACTTC	CASSEATVSLYEQYF
TRBD2	TRBV11-2	.	TRBJ2-7	TGTGCCAGCAGCCCCTGGGCACTAGCGGGGCCCTACGAGCAGTACTTC	CASSPWALAGPYEQYF
.	TRBV19	.	TRBJ1-6	TGTGCCAGTAGCCGACAGGTCACCAATTCACCCCTCCACTTT	CASSRQVTNSPLHF
.	TRBV5-1	.	TRBJ1-1	TGCGCCAGCAGCTTGGTTGGATCAGGACAGAACACTGAAGCTTTCTTT	CASSLVGSGQNTEAFF
TRBD2	TRBV19	.	TRBJ2-7	TGTGCCAGTAGTATTACTAGCGGGAGCGAGCAGTACTTC	CASSITSGSEQYF
.	TRBV7-9	.	TRBJ2-7	TGTGCCAGCGAGGCGGGACCGATGACCTACGAGCAGTACTTC	CASEAGPMTYEQYF
.	TRBV19	.	TRBJ2-1	TGTGCCAGTAGTATGCAAGGCGGGCCTTATGCTGAGCAGTTCTTC	CASSMQGGPYAEQFF
.	TRBV28	.	TRBJ1-2	TGTGCCAGCAGGGAACAGGGACCCGCGGGCTACACCTTC	CASREQGPAGYTF
.	TRBV23-1	.	TRBJ1-2	TGCGCCAGCAGTCAATCGCGGACAAACTATGGCTACACCTTC	CASSQSRTNYGYTF
.	TRBV27	few	TRBJ2-7	TGTGCCAGCAGTTTAACGGGAGTCCCCTACGAGCAGTACTTC	CASSLTGVPYEQYF
.	TRBV6-1	.	TRBJ1-3	TGTGCCAGCAGTGAAGAGGGGGGGAGTTTCACCATATATTTT	CASSEEGGSFTIYF
.	TRBV15	once	TRBJ2-3	TGTGCCACCAGCCCTCGAGAGGCGGAGATAAGTTTT	CATSPREAEISF
.	TRBV5-1	.	TRBJ2-3	TGCGCCAGCAGCACTGGTGGAGCCAGTCCCACAGATACGCAGTATTTT	CASSTGGASPTDTQYF
TRBD2	TRBV11-3	.	TRBJ2-2	TGTGCCAGCAGCTTCGGGACTAGCGGGTCGAACACCGGGGAGCTGTTTTTT	CASSFGTSGSNTGELFF
.	TRBV4-1	once	TRBJ1-5	TGCGCCAGCAGCCAAGAGGGCGTGGAGGGCAATCAGCCCCAGCATTTT	CASSQEGVEGNQPQHF
TRBD2	TRBV2	.	TRBJ2-1	TGTGCCAGAGAGACTAGCGGGACCGCCCGAAATGAGCAGTTCTTC	CARETSGTARNEQFF
.	TRBV29-1	.	TRBJ1-1	TGCAGCGTTGGGTGGTTAGACGGGGTTGAAGCTTTCTTT	CSVGWLDGVEAFF
.	TRBV29-1	.	TRBJ1-2	TGCAGCGTCGCCCGGCAGGGGCAATATGGCTACACCTTC	CSVARQGQYGYTF
TRBD2	TRBV27	.	TRBJ2-1	TGTGCCAGCAGTTTGACTAGCGGGAATGAGATAAAGGATGAGCAGTTCTTC	CASSLTSGNEIKDEQFF
TRBD1	TRBV29-1	.	TRBJ1-2	TGCAGCGTCGACGGGACAGGAAGCTACTATGGCTACACCTTC	CSVDGTGSYYGYTF
TRBD1	TRBV15	.	TRBJ1-2	TGTGCCACCAGTCCAAGACAGGGCCGCTATGGCTACACCTTC	CATSPRQGRYGYTF
.	TRBV27	.	TRBJ1-2	TGTGCCAGCAGTTTATGGGCAAACTATGGCTACACCTTC	CASSLWANYGYTF
.	TRBV28	.	TRBJ2-5	TGTGCCAGCAGTTTCCCCGCGCAAGAGACCCAGTACTTC	CASSFPAQETQYF
TRBD2	TRBV11-1	.	TRBJ2-5	TGTGCCAGCACCCCCTTACGGACTAGCGGGAGAGAGACCCAGTACTTC	CASTPLRTSGRETQYF
.	TRBV4-1	once	TRBJ2-5	TGCGCCAGCAGCCAACCACAGGAGACCCAGTACTTC	CASSQPQETQYF
.	TRBV5-4	.	TRBJ2-1	TGTGCCAGCAGCTTGGTAGGGGCAGGGGACAATGAGCAGTTCTTC	CASSLVGAGDNEQFF
.	TRBV4-1	once	TRBJ1-2	TGCGCCAGCAGCCCCAGCACAGGGTCCTATGGCTACACCTTC	CASSPSTGSYGYTF
TRBD2	TRBV15	.	TRBJ2-7	TGTGCCACCAGCAGAGATAGCGGGGGATTCTACGAGCAGTACTTC	CATSRDSGGFYEQYF
.	TRBV29-1	.	TRBJ2-5	TGCAGCGTTGGGCTACAGGGCGTGGAGACCCAGTACTTC	CSVGLQGVETQYF
TRBD2	TRBV28	.	TRBJ2-3	TGTGCCAGCAGTTCTACCTCGGGACTAGCGGGAGCACAGTATTTT	CASSSTSGLAGAQYF
.	TRBV5-1	.	TRBJ2-3	TGCGCCACCGGGGCGGGGTTCACAGATACGCAGTATTTT	CATGAGFTDTQYF
.	TRBV7-8	.	TRBJ2-2	TGTGCCAGCAGCCTTACAATAGCGGCCACCGGGGAGCTGTTTTTT	CASSLTIAATGELFF
TRBD2	TRBV5-5	.	TRBJ2-7	TGTGCCAGCAGCTATACTAGCGATAGCTCCTACGAGCAGTACTTC	CASSYTSDSSYEQYF
.	TRBV5-1	.	TRBJ2-2	TGCGCCAGCAGTCCAGGGGCTGGGGAGCTGTTTTTT	CASSPGAGELFF
.	TRBV5-1	.	TRBJ2-2	TGCGCCAGCAGTATAGAGGCCACCGGGGAGCTGTTTTTT	CASSIEATGELFF
.	TRBV12-5	few	TRBJ2-5	TGTGCTAGTGGCCAGAATCAAGAGACCCAGTACTTC	CASGQNQETQYF
TRBD1	TRBV28	.	TRBJ2-7	TGTGCCACCTCGTCCGGGACAGGTCCCTACGAGCAGTACTTC	CATSSGTGPYEQYF
.	TRBV28	.	TRBJ2-4	TGTGCCAGCAGTTTTGATTCGCAGGCGGGGGCCAAAAACATTCAGTACTTC	CASSFDSQAGAKNIQYF
TRBD2	TRBV19	.	TRBJ2-3	TGTGCCAGTAGTACGGGCTTAGCGGGAGGATACACAGATACGCAGTATTTT	CASSTGLAGGYTDTQYF
.	TRBV7-9	.	TRBJ1-1	TGTGCCAGCAGCTCTTACAGGGAGCCGAACACTGAAGCTTTCTTT	CASSSYREPNTEAFF
TRBD2	TRBV7-8	once	TRBJ2-3	TGTGCCAGCAGCTTAGCCCGACTAGCGGGCCGCACAGATACGCAGTATTTT	CASSLARLAGRTDTQYF
.	TRBV19	.	TRBJ2-7	TGTGCCACCCGCGGACAGAGCTACGAGCAGTACTTC	CATRGQSYEQYF
.	TRBV10-2	.	TRBJ2-3	TGCGCCAGCAGCCCCGAAGTCAGTACGCAGTATTTT	CASSPEVSTQYF
TRBD1	TRBV7-8	.	TRBJ1-5	TGTGCCAGCAGCTTAGTCTCTTTACAGGGGGCTTATCAGCCCCAGCATTTT	CASSLVSLQGAYQPQHF
.	TRBV6-1	.	TRBJ1-1	TGTGCCAGCAGTTTACACGTCATGAACACTGAAGCTTTCTTT	CASSLHVMNTEAFF
.	TRBV5-1	.	TRBJ2-7	TGCGCCAGCAGCTTAGAGGGCCGCTCCTACGAGCAGTACTTC	CASSLEGRSYEQYF
.	TRBV5-4	.	TRBJ1-2	TGTGCCAGCACCCCGGGGGGGCGAGTTGGCTACACCTTC	CASTPGGRVGYTF
TRBD2	TRBV9	.	TRBJ2-3	TGTGCCAGCAGCGTAGGGGGACTAGCGGGGGGCCGGGGTACGCAGTATTTT	CASSVGGLAGGRGTQYF
TRBD1	TRBV19	.	TRBJ2-7	TGTGCCAGTAGTACTGCGGGACAGGGAAACGAGCAGTACTTC	CASSTAGQGNEQYF
.	TRBV5-1	.	TRBJ2-5	TGCGCCAGCAGCTTGGTTTCAGGGGAAGAGACCCAGTACTTC	CASSLVSGEETQYF
.	TRBV19	.	TRBJ2-2	TGTGCCAGTAGTCGGAACACCGGGGAGCTGTTTTTT	CASSRNTGELFF
TRBD1	TRBV6-1	.	TRBJ2-1	TGTGCCAGCAGTCCCGGGACAGGACCTTACAATGAGCAGTTCTTC	CASSPGTGPYNEQFF
TRBD1	TRBV6-5	.	TRBJ1-5	TGTGCCAGCGGACGAGAGGGCAGGGGGAATCAGCCCCAGCATTTT	CASGREGRGNQPQHF
.	TRBV30	once	TRBJ2-1	TGTGCCTGGAACAATTACAATGAGCAGTTCTTC	CAWNNYNEQFF